Presented here are 30 T cell receptor beta chains from one specimen sequenced in a study of cytomegalovirus exposure and HLA in healthy donors. Vbeta (60) and Jbeta (13) primers were used in the PCR. Clones were read by immunoSEQ multiplex PCR, and TCRdb kept only the in-frame ones, dropping some. The sample holds some 170,000 clones, 9.5% seen once. Sequenced material: PBMCs. These receptors all stem from a woman aged 25 to 45 in good health and CMV-seropositive.

This clone has more than one count but fewer than ten. The V gene is TRBV5-1, the J gene TRBJ1-2; the D gene is possibly TRBD1 (5 bases). Trimming pared 0 bases from V and 7 bases from J, leaving 13 bases between. CDR3 length equals 14 residues. Germline CDR1 reads SGHRS; CDR2 reads YFSETQ. CDR3 sequence (DNA): TGCGCCAGCAGCTTGGCCCAGGGAGGAGCTGGCTACACCTTC. It yields the protein CASSLAQGGAGYTF.

The J gene is TRBJ1-5, the V gene TRBV10-1, with D unresolved. Trimming took off 3 bases at V and 4 bases at J, with 22 bases between the two ends. Germline V gives CDR1 WNHNN, CDR2 SYGVQD (reference sequence). This CDR3 region has 18 residues. CDR3 nucleotide sequence: TGCGCCAGCAGTGATTTGGGGAAGGAAGCTCGGGGTAATCAGCCCCAGCATTTT. This codes for CASSDLGKEARGNQPQHF.

The V and J genes are TRBV7-9 and TRBJ2-4, with TRBD2 matching 8 bases. This CDR3 spans 17 amino acids. CDR1 and CDR2 from the germline V gene are SEHNR and FQNEAQ (reference sequence). V shed 7 bases and J 5 bases; nucleotides not matched to a gene: 16. DNA of the CDR3: TGTGCCAGCACCCCCCCGGGACTAGAGAAAGTGGAAAACATTCAGTACTTC. It is translated as CASTPPGLEKVENIQYF.

Here the CDR3 reads CASSSWRERGEQFF. The CDR3 DNA reads as TGTGCCAGCAGCTCGTGGAGGGAAAGAGGTGAGCAGTTCTTC. The chain recombines TRBV11-2 with TRBJ2-1; weak D call: TRBD2 (6 bases). Trimming removed 4 bases from V and 9 bases from J, with 16 bases in between. The CDR3 length is 14 residues. Germline CDR1 and CDR2: SGHAT and FQNNGV.

This clone was seen a few times. J is TRBJ2-7 and V is TRBV6-4, with 9 bases lining up with TRBD1. Germline V CDR1 and CDR2: MRHNA, SNTAGT. With V trimmed by 0 bases and J by 7 bases, 7 bases remained unmatched. CDR3 length: 15 amino acids. The CDR3 DNA reads as TGTGCCAGCAGTGACTCGAAACAGGGGGCTGGTGAGCAGTACTTC. Translation: CASSDSKQGAGEQYF.

The sample holds a few counts of this clone. The chain carries TRBV6-5 and TRBJ2-7; 10 nucleotides match TRBD1. CDR1 is MNHEY, CDR2 SVGAGI, per germline. CDR3 length: 15 amino acids. Unmatched junction bases numbered 3, after V lost 4 bases and J lost 0 bases. CDR3 sequence (DNA): TGTGCCAGCAGTTCGGACAGGGGGAGCTCCTACGAGCAGTACTTC. This translates into CASSSDRGSSYEQYF.

The chain joins TRBV2 to TRBJ1-1; weak D call: TRBD1 (6 bases). Germline assignment: CDR1 SNHLY and CDR2 FYNNEI. Deletions cut 5 bases from V and 3 bases from J, with 16 bases between. The length of the CDR3 is 15 residues. The CDR3 region is CASSQQLGGYTEAFF. As DNA, the CDR3 is TGTGCCAGCAGTCAACAACTAGGGGGTTACACTGAAGCTTTCTTT.

This clone was seen only a few times. The CDR3 DNA reads as TGTGCCAGCAGTGAACGACGGGACAATCAGCCCCAGCATTTT. Protein: CASSERRDNQPQHF. The V call is TRBV6-1, the J call TRBJ1-5, with D uncertain. There are 14 residues in the CDR3. Trimming stripped 2 bases from V and 3 bases from J, with 8 bases between. The V gene's germline CDR1 is MNHNS and CDR2 SASEGT.

This clone has just a few counts. This chain links TRBV5-1 with TRBJ1-5; unclear D gene. CDR1 is SGHRS, CDR2 YFSETQ, per germline. Trimming left V 0 bases short and J 1 base short, with 8 bases between. The CDR3 length is 15 residues. The CDR3 nucleotides are TGCGCCAGCAGCTTGGGAGGGAACAGCAATCAGCCCCAGCATTTT. Translating it yields CASSLGGNSNQPQHF.

The V call is TRBV5-6, the J call TRBJ2-5; 8 nucleotides agree with TRBD2. The length of the CDR3 is 15 residues. The V gene end was trimmed by 5 bases and the J gene end by 5 bases; junction bases not matched to a gene: 11. Germline assignment: CDR1 SGHDT and CDR2 YYEEEE. The CDR3 loop is CASSKVAGFEETQYF. The CDR3 DNA is TGTGCCAGCAGTAAAGTAGCGGGGTTCGAGGAGACCCAGTACTTC. Filled out from reference TRBV5-6 and TRBJ2-5, the complete variable domain reads DAGVTQSPTHLIKTRGQQVTLRCSPKSGHDTVSWYQQALGQGPQFIFQYYEEEERQRGNFPDRFSGHQFPNYSSELNVNALLLGDSALYLCASSKVAGFEETQYFGPGTRLLVL.

The chain couples TRBV5-1 to TRBJ2-7; 9 bases fit TRBD2. Germline CDR1 and CDR2: SGHRS and YFSETQ. Losses at the gene ends were 3 bases for V and 1 base for J; bases not matched to a gene: 11. This CDR3 region has 17 residues. DNA of the CDR3: TGCGCCAGCAGCTCCGGTTCGGTGCTAGCGGGATCCTACGAGCAGTACTTC. Amino acid sequence: CASSSGSVLAGSYEQYF.

The table lists this clone with a few counts. The rearrangement uses TRBV18 and TRBJ2-7, with 7 bases that match TRBD1. The CDR3 length is 13 residues. The germline V gene has CDR1 KGHSH and CDR2 LQKENI. The V segment lost 4 bases and the J segment 3 bases; nucleotides outside the gene matches: 3. Here the CDR3 reads CASSQGQSYEQYF. In DNA form, the CDR3 reads TGTGCCAGCTCACAGGGACAGAGCTACGAGCAGTACTTC.

CDR3 loop: CASSLQKLTGELFF. Here the CDR3 DNA reads TGTGCCAGCAGCCTACAGAAATTAACCGGGGAGCTGTTTTTT. The chain couples TRBV5-6 to TRBJ2-2; D call uncertain. The CDR3 consists of 14 residues. Trimming shortened V by 4 bases and J by 5 bases, and 12 bases separated the two germline ends. Germline V gives CDR1 SGHDT, CDR2 YYEEEE.

CDR3 nucleotides: TGTGCCAGCTCCCAAAGCAGGGGTCCCTACGAGCAGTACTTC. This codes for CASSQSRGPYEQYF. The rearrangement links TRBV18 to TRBJ2-7; a weak D match, TRBD1 (6 bases). CDR1 is KGHSH and CDR2 is LQKENI in the germline V gene. With 6 bases removed from V and 2 bases from J, the gap between germline ends came to 14 bases. The CDR3 totals 14 residues.

This clone was observed a handful of times. The genes are TRBV4-1 and TRBJ2-7; 11 nucleotides line up with TRBD1. The V gene's germline CDR1 is MGHRA and CDR2 YSYEKL. CDR3 length: 15 residues. Trimming removed 4 bases from V and 4 bases from J; junction bases left unmatched: 6. Here the CDR3 DNA reads TGCGCCAGCAGCCTTGGGACAGGGGGAGGTTACGAGCAGTACTTC. The encoded protein is CASSLGTGGGYEQYF.

The chain employs TRBV5-1 and TRBJ2-1; possibly TRBD2 for D (6 bases). V was pared by 7 bases and J by 6 bases, with 20 bases between. The germline CDR1 and CDR2 sequences are SGHRS and YFSETQ. This CDR3 has 15 amino acids. The CDR3 DNA reads TGCGCCAGCGTAGAGATTGGGGACTCCCTCAATGAGCAGTTCTTC. Translation: CASVEIGDSLNEQFF.

The rearrangement links TRBV2 to TRBJ2-1; TRBD2 might be the D (5 bases). Germline-derived CDR1 and CDR2 are SNHLY and FYNNEI. Trimming removed 7 bases at V and 9 bases at J, with 16 bases between. This CDR3 spans 13 amino acids. CDR3 DNA sequence: TGTGCCAGCATCCGGGAAATTGAGGGTGAGCAGTTCTTC. Translating gives CASIREIEGEQFF.

This clone was picked up a small number of times. One end of the junction varies from germline; a read error may be responsible. The chain employs TRBV6-1 and TRBJ1-5; possible D gene TRBD1, 5 bases. In germline, CDR1 is MNHNS, CDR2 SASEGT. This CDR3 comprises 16 residues. In nucleotides, the CDR3 is TGTGCCAGCAGCGAAGACGGGGGGACGGGCAATCAGCCCCAGCATTTT. As protein: CASSEDGGTGNQPQHF.

As DNA, the CDR3 is TGTGCCAGCACCTCACGGTCTCCCTACGAGCAGTACTTC. Translated: CASTSRSPYEQYF. The V and J genes are TRBV27 and TRBJ2-7; D is unresolved. Between the trimmed V and J ends, which lost 7 bases and 2 bases, there was a span of 12 bases. The length of the CDR3 is 13 residues. CDR1 is MNHEY and CDR2 is SMNVEV in the germline V gene (reference sequence).

This clone was seen more than once but under ten times. This chain links TRBV30 with TRBJ2-1; 16 bases map to TRBD2. This CDR3 spans 15 amino acids. After removal of 7 bases from V and 11 bases from J, the junction contained 11 bases not matched to a gene. Germline V gene lookup returns CDR1 GTSNPN and CDR2 SVGIG (reference sequence). CDR3 nucleotide sequence: TGTGCCTCGGGGACTAGCGGGAGGGGGGACGATCAGCAGTTCTTC. Encoded protein: CASGTSGRGDDQQFF.

This clone was counted a few times. The chain combines TRBV5-4 with TRBJ2-7, with no clear D. CDR1 is SGHNT, CDR2 YYREEE, per germline (reference sequence). V was cut by 5 bases and J by 3 bases, with 6 bases left in between. The CDR3 extends over 11 amino acids. Here the CDR3 reads CASSSNYEQYF. CDR3 bases: TGTGCCAGCAGTTCCAACTACGAGCAGTACTTC.

In this sample, this clone turned up once. The CDR3 spells CASSPRTAYNEQFF. Here the CDR3 DNA reads TGTGCCAGCAGCCCACGGACTGCCTACAATGAGCAGTTCTTC. The chain combines TRBV9 with TRBJ2-1, with a possible D match to TRBD2 (5 bases). V was clipped by 4 bases and J by 2 bases, with 10 bases between them. Germline CDR1 SGDLS, CDR2 YYNGEE. This CDR3 spans 14 amino acids.

This chain joins TRBV7-8 and TRBJ1-1; 9 nucleotides align to TRBD1. The CDR3 is made up of 14 amino acids. V shed 6 bases, J shed 5 bases, and the junction held 7 bases outside the gene matches. Germline V gives CDR1 SGHVS, CDR2 FQNEAQ. The CDR3 protein is CASRSRDRATEAFF. The CDR3 region has the DNA TGTGCCAGCAGATCCCGGGACAGGGCGACTGAAGCTTTCTTT.

The chain is built from TRBV5-1 and TRBJ2-1; 9 bases fit TRBD2. The germline V gene encodes CDR1 SGHRS and CDR2 YFSETQ. This CDR3 has 17 residues. V was pared by 4 bases and J by 6 bases, with 14 bases of the junction left unmatched. CDR3 loop: CASSRINLAGTGNEQFF. As DNA, the CDR3 is TGCGCCAGCAGCCGCATAAATCTAGCGGGGACGGGCAATGAGCAGTTCTTC.

This sequence joins TRBV5-1 and TRBJ2-1; 8 bases map to TRBD1. This CDR3 has 12 amino acids. Trimming at V came to 4 bases and at J to 9 bases, leaving 3 bases not matched to a gene. In germline, CDR1 is SGHRS, CDR2 YFSETQ. The CDR3 is CASSLDRVEQFF. CDR3 coding DNA: TGCGCCAGCAGCCTGGACAGGGTTGAGCAGTTCTTC.

This clone came up many times. The gene calls are TRBV4-1 and TRBJ1-3; D not certain. V lost 0 bases and J 8 bases, leaving 8 bases between the germline ends. Germline values: CDR1 MGHRA, CDR2 YSYEKL. This CDR3 is built from 13 residues. DNA of the CDR3: TGCGCCAGCAGCCAAGAACGACGGGACACCATATATTTT. Its protein product is CASSQERRDTIYF.

The gene calls are TRBV12-5 and TRBJ2-7; D is perhaps TRBD1 (5 bases). The CDR3 sequence is 15 residues long. V was trimmed by 6 bases and J by 4 bases, leaving 19 bases between them. Germline loops: CDR1 LGHNT, CDR2 FRNRAP. CDR3 residues: CASGLLGRLEYEQYF. The CDR3 DNA reads TGTGCTAGTGGCTTACTGGGGCGCCTCGAGTACGAGCAGTACTTC.

The chain links TRBV6-1 to TRBJ2-2, with a tentative D call TRBD1 (5 bases). This CDR3 region has 18 residues. V was cut by 3 bases and J by 4 bases, with 21 bases left in between. Germline assignment: CDR1 MNHNS and CDR2 SASEGT. This CDR3 reads CASSDVGRAGRSTGELFF. As DNA, the CDR3 is TGTGCCAGCAGTGATGTCGGGCGAGCAGGGCGGTCCACCGGGGAGCTGTTTTTT.

This clone turned up a few times. The rearrangement links TRBV6-5 to TRBJ2-7, with 7 bases matching TRBD1. CDR1 is MNHEY and CDR2 is SVGAGI in the germline V gene. Losses at the gene ends were 6 bases for V and 6 bases for J; bases not matched to a gene: 8. The CDR3 length is 13 residues. The CDR3 nucleotides are TGTGCCAGCAGCCTGACAGGGAACGGCGAGCAGTACTTC. Translating gives CASSLTGNGEQYF.

The chain is built from TRBV4-1 and TRBJ2-7, with TRBD2 matching 7 bases. The CDR3 extends over 17 amino acids. J gave up 2 bases and V 1 base, and 11 bases lay outside the gene matches. Germline assignment: CDR1 MGHRA and CDR2 YSYEKL. CDR3 sequence (DNA): TGCGCCAGCAGCCAAGCCCACTCTAGCGGTAATGCCTACGAGCAGTACTTC. Protein: CASSQAHSSGNAYEQYF.